This TCR beta chain was captured by sequencing in a study of cytomegalovirus exposure and HLA in healthy donors. 13 Jbeta primers and 60 Vbeta primers were used for the PCR. Only in-frame clones appear in the TCRdb table, and some are missing; sequencing was by immunoSEQ multiplex PCR. The table lists 150,000 to 200,000 clones, around 72% of them singletons, with less than 1.5% in the top ten. V gave up 2 bases and J gave up 4 bases; unmatched junction bases: 6. The CDR3 is made up of 15 amino acids. The V gene's germline CDR1 is SGHAT and CDR2 FQDESV (reference sequence). Sequencing was performed on PBMCs. This clonotype was sampled from a man aged 45-65 years in good health and CMV-seronegative. The chain uses TRBV11-1 and TRBJ2-5, with 8 bases matching TRBD1. CDR3 sequence (DNA): TGTGCCAGCAGCTTATCGACAGGGGTCGTAGAGACCCAGTACTTC. It encodes CASSLSTGVVETQYF. Full variable domain (rest looked up from reference TRBV11-1 and TRBJ2-5): EAEVAQSPRYKITEKSQAVAFWCDPISGHATLYWYRQILGQGPELLVQFQDESVVDDSQLPKDRFSAERLKGVDSTLKIQPAELGDSAMYLCASSLSTGVVETQYFGPGTRLLVL.